This T cell receptor (beta chain) was sequenced during a study of blood T cell repertoires in COVID-19. This table comes from immunoSEQ multiplex PCR, and its TCRdb copy is limited to in-frame clones, with some not included. The table lists some 120,000 clones, around nine tenths of them singletons. This clone has just one count. CDR3 length equals 15 residues. Germline lookup yields CDR1 SGHRS and CDR2 YFSETQ. Trimming pared 1 base from V and 0 bases from J, leaving 11 bases between. Input material: peripheral blood. This receptor was obtained from a man aged 35-49 years with acute or convalescent COVID-19. This chain connects TRBV5-1 to TRBJ2-7, with D possibly matching TRBD2 (7 bases). This CDR3 reads CASSLLGGVSYEQYF. Written as DNA, the CDR3 is TGCGCCAGCAGCTTGCTAGGGGGGGTCTCCTACGAGCAGTACTTC.